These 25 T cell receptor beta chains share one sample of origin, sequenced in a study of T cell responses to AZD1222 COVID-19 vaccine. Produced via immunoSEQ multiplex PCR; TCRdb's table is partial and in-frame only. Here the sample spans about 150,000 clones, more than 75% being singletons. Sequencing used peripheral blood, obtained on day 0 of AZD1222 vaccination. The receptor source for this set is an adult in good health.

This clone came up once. CDR3 nucleotide sequence: TGTGCCAGCAGCCAGGGGGTGGGAAGCCCGTATGGCTACACCTTC. Translated: CASSQGVGSPYGYTF. The chain links TRBV3-1 (or the pseudogene TRBV3-2) to TRBJ1-2; possibly TRBD1 for D (5 bases). V lost 3 bases to trimming and J lost 5 bases, with 16 bases between them. Germline CDR1 and CDR2: LGHDT and YNNKEL (reference sequence). This CDR3 region has 15 residues.

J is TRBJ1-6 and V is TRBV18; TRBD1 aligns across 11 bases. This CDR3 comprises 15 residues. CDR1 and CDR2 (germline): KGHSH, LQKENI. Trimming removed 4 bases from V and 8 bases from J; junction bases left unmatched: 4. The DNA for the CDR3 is TGTGCCAGCTCACAGGACAGGGGGCGGGATTCACCCCTCCACTTT. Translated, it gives CASSQDRGRDSPLHF.

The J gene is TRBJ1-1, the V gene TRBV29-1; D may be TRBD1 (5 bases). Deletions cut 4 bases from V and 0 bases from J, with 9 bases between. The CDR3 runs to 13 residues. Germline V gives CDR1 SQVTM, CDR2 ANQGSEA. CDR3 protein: CSVALGLNTEAFF. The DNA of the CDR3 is TGCAGCGTTGCCTTGGGACTGAACACTGAAGCTTTCTTT.

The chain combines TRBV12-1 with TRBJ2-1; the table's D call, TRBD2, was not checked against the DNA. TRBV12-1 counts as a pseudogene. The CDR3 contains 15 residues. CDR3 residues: CASSWSGGEVNEQFF. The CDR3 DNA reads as TGTGCCAGCAGCTGGTCGGGAGGGGAGGTCAATGAGCAGTTCTTC.

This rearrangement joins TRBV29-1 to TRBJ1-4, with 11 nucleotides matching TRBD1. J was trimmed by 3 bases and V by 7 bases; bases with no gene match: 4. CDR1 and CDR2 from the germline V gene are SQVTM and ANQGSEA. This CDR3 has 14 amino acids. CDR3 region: CSGTGGASNEKLFF. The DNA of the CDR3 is TGCAGCGGGACAGGGGGCGCGTCTAATGAAAAACTGTTTTTT.

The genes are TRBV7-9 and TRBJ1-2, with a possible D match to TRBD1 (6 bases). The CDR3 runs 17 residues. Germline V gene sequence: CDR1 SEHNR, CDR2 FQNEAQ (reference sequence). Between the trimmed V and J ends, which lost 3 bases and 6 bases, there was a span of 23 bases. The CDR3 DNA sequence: TGTGCCAGCAGCTTCCCATCGGGGGGCGATGATTTGGATGGCTACACCTTC. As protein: CASSFPSGGDDLDGYTF.

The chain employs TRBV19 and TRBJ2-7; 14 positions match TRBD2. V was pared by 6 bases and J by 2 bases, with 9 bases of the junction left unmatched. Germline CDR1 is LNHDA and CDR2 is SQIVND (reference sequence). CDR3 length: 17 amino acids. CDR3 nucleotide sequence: TGTGCCAGTAGCCCTCCCCTGGGACTAGCGGGAGCCTACGAGCAGTACTTC. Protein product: CASSPPLGLAGAYEQYF. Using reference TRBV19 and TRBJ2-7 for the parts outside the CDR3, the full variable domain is DGGITQSPKYLFRKEGQNVTLSCEQNLNHDAMYWYRQDPGQGLRLIYYSQIVNDFQKGDIAEGYSVSREKKESFPLTVTSAQKNPTAFYLCASSPPLGLAGAYEQYFGPGTRLTVT.

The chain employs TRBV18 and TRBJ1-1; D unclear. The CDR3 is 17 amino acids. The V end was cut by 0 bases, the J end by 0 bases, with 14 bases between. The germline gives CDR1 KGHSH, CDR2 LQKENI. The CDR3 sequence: CASSPPNSEPMNTEAFF. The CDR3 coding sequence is TGTGCCAGCTCACCACCCAACAGTGAACCCATGAACACTGAAGCTTTCTTT. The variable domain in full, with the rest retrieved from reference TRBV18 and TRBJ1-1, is NAGVMQNPRHLVRRRGQEARLRCSPMKGHSHVYWYRQLPEEGLKFMVYLQKENIIDESGMPKERFSAEFPKEGPSILRIQQVVRGDSAAYFCASSPPNSEPMNTEAFFGQGTRLTVV.

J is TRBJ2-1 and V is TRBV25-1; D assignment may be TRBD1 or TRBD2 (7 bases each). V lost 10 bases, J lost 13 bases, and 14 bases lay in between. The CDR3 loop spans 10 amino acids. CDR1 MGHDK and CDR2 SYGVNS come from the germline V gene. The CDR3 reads CAIAGGDQFF. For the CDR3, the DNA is TGTGCCATCGCAGGGGGGGACCAGTTCTTC.

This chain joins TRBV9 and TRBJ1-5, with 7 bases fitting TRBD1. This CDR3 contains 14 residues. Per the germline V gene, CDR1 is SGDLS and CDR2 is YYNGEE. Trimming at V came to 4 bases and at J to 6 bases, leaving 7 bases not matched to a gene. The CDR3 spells CASSPDRVGQPQHF. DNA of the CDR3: TGTGCCAGCAGCCCCGACAGGGTGGGTCAGCCCCAGCATTTT.

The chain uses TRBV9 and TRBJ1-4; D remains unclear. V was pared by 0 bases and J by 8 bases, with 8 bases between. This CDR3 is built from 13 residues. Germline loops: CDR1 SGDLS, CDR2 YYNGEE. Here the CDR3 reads CASSVGAGEKLFF. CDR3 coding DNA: TGTGCCAGCAGCGTAGGGGCGGGGGAAAAACTGTTTTTT.

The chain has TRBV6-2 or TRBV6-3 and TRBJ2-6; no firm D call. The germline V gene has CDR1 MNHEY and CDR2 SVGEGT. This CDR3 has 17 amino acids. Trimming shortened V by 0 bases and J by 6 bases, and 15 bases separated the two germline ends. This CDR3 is CASSYSIHGLEANVLTF. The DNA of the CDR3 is TGTGCCAGCAGTTACTCGATCCACGGGCTGGAGGCCAACGTCCTGACTTTC.

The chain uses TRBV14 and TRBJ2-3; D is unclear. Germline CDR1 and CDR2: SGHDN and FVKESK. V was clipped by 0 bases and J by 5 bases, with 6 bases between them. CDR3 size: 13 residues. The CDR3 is CASSQELGDTQYF. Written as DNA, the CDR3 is TGTGCCAGCAGCCAAGAACTGGGAGATACGCAGTATTTT. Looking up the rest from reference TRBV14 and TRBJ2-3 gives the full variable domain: EAGVTQFPSHSVIEKGQTVTLRCDPISGHDNLYWYRRVMGKEIKFLLHFVKESKQDESGMPNNRFLAERTGGTYSTLKVQPAELEDSGVYFCASSQELGDTQYFGPGTRLTVL.

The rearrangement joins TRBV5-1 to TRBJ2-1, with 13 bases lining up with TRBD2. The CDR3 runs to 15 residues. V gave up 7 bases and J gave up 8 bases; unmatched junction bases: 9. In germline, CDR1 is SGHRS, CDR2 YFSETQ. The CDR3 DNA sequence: TGCGCCAGCGGGACTAGCGGGGCATCAGTGGATGAGCAGTTCTTC. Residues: CASGTSGASVDEQFF.

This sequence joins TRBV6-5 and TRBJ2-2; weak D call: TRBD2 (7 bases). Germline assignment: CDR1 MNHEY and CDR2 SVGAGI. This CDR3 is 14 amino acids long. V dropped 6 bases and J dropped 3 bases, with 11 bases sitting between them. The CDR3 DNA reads TGTGCCAGCAGATTAGGGGGGGACACCGGGGAGCTGTTTTTT. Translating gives CASRLGGDTGELFF.

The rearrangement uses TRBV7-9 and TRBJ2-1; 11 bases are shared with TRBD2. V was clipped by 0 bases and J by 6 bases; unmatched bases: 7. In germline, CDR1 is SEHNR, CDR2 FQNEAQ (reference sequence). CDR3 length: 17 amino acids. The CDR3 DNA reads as TGTGCCAGCAGCTTAGCTTCACTAGCGGGAGTTTCCAATGAGCAGTTCTTC. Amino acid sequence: CASSLASLAGVSNEQFF.

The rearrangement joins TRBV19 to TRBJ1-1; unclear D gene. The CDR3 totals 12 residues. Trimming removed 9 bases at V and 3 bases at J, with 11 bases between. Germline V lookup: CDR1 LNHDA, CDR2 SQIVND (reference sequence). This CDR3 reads CASYGPYTEAFF. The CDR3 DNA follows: TGTGCCAGCTACGGACCGTACACTGAAGCTTTCTTT.

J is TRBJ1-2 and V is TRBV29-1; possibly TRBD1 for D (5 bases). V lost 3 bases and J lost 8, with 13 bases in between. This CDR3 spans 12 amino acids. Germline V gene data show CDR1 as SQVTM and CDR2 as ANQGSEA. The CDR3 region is CSVDWGRVGYTF. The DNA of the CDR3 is TGCAGCGTTGACTGGGGCAGGGTGGGCTACACCTTC.

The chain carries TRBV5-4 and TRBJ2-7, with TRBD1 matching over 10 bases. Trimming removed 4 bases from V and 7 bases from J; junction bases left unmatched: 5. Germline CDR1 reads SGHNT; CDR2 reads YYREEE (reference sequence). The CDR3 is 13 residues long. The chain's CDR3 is CASSADRGTEQYF. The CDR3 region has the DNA TGTGCCAGCAGCGCGGACAGGGGGACAGAGCAGTACTTC.

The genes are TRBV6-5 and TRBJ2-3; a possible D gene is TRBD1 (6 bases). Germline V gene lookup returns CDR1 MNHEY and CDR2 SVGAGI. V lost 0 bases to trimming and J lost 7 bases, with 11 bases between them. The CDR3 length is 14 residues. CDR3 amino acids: CASSYSSRGNTQYF. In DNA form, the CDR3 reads TGTGCCAGCAGTTACTCAAGCAGGGGTAATACGCAGTATTTT.

The CDR3 loop reads CASSPQGLWRNQPQHF. CDR3 DNA: TGTGCCAGCAGCCCACAGGGTCTGTGGCGCAATCAGCCCCAGCATTTT. The chain uses TRBV5-5 and TRBJ1-5; weak D call: TRBD1 (6 bases). Germline CDR1 is SGHKS and CDR2 is YYEKEE (reference sequence). V was pared by 4 bases and J by 2 bases, with 16 bases between. The CDR3 has 16 residues.

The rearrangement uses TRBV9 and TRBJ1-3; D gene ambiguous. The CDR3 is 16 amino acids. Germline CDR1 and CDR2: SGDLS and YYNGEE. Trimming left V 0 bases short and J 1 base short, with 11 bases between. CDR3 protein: CASSVGRRSSGNTIYF. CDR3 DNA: TGTGCCAGCAGCGTAGGGAGAAGGTCATCTGGAAACACCATATATTTT. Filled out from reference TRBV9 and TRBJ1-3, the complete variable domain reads DSGVTQTPKHLITATGQRVTLRCSPRSGDLSVYWYQQSLDQGLQFLIQYYNGEERAKGNILERFSAQQFPDLHSELNLSSLELGDSALYFCASSVGRRSSGNTIYFGEGSWLTVV.

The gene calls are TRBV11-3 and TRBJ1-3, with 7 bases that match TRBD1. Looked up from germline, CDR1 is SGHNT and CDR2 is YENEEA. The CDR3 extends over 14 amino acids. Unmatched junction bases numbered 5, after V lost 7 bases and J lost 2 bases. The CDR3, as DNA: TGTGCCAGCACCTCCGGGACAGCTGGAAACACCATATATTTT. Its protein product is CASTSGTAGNTIYF.

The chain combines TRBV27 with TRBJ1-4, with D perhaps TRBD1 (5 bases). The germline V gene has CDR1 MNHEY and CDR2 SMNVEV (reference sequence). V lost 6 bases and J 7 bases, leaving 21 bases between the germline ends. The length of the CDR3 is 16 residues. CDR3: CASRGGTRGAGEKLFF. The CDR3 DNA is TGTGCCAGCAGGGGGGGGACTAGGGGCGCGGGTGAAAAACTGTTTTTT.

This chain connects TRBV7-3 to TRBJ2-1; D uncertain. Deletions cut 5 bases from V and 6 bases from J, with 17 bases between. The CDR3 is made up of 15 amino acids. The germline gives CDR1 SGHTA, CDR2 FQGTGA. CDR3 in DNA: TGTGCCAGCAGCCCTGGGCTTGGGGTCCGCAATGAGCAGTTCTTC. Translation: CASSPGLGVRNEQFF.